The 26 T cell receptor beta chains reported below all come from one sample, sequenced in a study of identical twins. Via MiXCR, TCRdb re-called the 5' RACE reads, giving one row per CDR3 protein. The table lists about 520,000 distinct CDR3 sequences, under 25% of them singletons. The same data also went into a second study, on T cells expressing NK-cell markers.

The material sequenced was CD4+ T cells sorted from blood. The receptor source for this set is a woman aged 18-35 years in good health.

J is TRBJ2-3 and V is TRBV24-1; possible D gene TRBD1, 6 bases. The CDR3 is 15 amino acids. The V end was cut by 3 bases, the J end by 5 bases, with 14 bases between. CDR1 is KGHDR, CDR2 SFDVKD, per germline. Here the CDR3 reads CATSDAGELKDTQYF. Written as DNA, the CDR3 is TGTGCCACCAGTGATGCAGGGGAGTTAAAAGATACGCAGTATTTT.

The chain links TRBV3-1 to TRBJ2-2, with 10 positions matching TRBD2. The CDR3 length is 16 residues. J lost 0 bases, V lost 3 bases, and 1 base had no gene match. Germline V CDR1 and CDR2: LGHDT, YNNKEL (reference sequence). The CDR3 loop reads CASSHGLAANTGELFF. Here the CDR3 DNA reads TGTGCCAGCAGCCACGGACTAGCGGCGAACACCGGGGAGCTGTTTTTT.

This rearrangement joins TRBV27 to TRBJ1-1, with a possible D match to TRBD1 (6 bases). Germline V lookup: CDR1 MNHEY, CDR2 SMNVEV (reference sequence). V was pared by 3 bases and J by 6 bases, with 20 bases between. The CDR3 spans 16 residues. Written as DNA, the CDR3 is TGTGCCAGCAGTTTGTTGCCCCCCCCAGGGGCGGCTGAAGCTTTCTTT. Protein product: CASSLLPPPGAAEAFF.

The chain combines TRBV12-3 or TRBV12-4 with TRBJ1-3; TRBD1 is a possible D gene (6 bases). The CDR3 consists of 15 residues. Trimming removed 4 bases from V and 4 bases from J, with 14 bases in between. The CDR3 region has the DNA TGTGCCAGCAGTTCCACTTACAGGGCCGGAAACACCATATATTTT. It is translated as CASSSTYRAGNTIYF.

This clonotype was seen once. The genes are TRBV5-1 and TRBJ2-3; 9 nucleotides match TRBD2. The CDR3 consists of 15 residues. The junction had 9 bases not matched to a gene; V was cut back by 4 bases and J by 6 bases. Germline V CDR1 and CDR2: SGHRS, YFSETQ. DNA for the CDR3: TGCGCCAGCAGCGCCACCGGGACTAGCCCGGATACGCAGTATTTT. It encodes CASSATGTSPDTQYF.

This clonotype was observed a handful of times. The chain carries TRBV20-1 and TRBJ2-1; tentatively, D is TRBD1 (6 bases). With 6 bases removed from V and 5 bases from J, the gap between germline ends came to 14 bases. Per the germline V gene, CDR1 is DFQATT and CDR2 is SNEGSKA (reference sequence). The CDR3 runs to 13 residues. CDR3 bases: TGCAGTGCCCCGCTGGGGGCGAACAATGAGCAGTTCTTC. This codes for CSAPLGANNEQFF.

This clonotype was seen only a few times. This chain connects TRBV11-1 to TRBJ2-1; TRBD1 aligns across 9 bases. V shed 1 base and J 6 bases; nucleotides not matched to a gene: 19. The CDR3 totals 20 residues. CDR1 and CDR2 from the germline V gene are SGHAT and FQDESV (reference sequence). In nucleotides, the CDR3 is TGTGCCAGCAGCTTAGGTTGGGGACAGGGCTCGCGGGAGTTTGGCAATGAGCAGTTCTTC. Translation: CASSLGWGQGSREFGNEQFF.

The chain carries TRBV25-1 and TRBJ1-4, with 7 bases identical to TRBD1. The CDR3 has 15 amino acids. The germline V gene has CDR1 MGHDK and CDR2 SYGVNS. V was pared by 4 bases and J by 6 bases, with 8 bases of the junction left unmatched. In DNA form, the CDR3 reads TGTGCCAGCAGTGTTCACAGGGGAGGGGATGAAAAACTGTTTTTT. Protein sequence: CASSVHRGGDEKLFF.

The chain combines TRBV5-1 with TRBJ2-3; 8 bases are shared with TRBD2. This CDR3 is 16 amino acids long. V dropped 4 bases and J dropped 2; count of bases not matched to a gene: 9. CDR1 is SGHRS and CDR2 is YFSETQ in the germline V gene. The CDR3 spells CASSLQGSGDTDTQYF. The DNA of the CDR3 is TGCGCCAGCAGCCTCCAGGGTAGCGGGGACACAGATACGCAGTATTTT.

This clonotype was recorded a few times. The CDR3 DNA reads TGTGCCACCAGTGATAGGGACCTGGGAGAGACCCAGTACTTC. Amino acids: CATSDRDLGETQYF. The chain carries TRBV24-1 and TRBJ2-5, with D perhaps TRBD1 or TRBD2 (5 bases each). This CDR3 is 14 amino acids long. CDR1 KGHDR and CDR2 SFDVKD come from the germline V gene. V was clipped by 3 bases and J by 4 bases, with 11 bases between them.

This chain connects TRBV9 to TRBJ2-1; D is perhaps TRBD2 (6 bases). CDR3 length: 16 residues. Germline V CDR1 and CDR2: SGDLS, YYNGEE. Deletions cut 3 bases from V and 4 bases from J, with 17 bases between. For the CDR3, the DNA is TGTGCCAGCAGCGCTCGGCGGGACCCTAGGTACAATGAGCAGTTCTTC. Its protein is CASSARRDPRYNEQFF.

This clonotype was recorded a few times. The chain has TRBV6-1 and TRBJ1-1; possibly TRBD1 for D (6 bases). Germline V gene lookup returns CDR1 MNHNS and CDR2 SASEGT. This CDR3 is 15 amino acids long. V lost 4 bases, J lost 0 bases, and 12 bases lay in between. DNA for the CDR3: TGTGCCAGCAGTGGAGGGACATCCATGAACACTGAAGCTTTCTTT. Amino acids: CASSGGTSMNTEAFF.

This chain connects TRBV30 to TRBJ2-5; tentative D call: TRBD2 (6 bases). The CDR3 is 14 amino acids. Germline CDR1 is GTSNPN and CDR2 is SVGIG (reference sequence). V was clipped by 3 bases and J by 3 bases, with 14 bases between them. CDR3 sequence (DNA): TGTGCCTGGAGCGTTTGGCGGGAAAAAGAGACCCAGTACTTC. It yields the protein CAWSVWREKETQYF.

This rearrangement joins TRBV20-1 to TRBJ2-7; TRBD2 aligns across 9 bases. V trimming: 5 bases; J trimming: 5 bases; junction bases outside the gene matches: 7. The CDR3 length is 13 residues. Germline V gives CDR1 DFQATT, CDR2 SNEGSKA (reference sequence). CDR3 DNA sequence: TGCAGTGCTTCTTTAGCGGGGGTAAACGAGCAGTACTTC. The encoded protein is CSASLAGVNEQYF.

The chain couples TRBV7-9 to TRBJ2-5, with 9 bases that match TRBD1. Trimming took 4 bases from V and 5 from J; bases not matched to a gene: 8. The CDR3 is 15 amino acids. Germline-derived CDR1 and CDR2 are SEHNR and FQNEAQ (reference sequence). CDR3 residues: CASSSRSTGGETQYF. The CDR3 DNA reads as TGTGCCAGCAGCTCCCGATCGACAGGGGGGGAGACCCAGTACTTC.

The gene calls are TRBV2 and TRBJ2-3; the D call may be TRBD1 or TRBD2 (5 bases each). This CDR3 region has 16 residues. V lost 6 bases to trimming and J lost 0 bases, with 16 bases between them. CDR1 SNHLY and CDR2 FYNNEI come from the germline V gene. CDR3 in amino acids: CASSTGTGLSTDTQYF. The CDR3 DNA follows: TGTGCCAGCAGCACCGGGACGGGCCTAAGCACAGATACGCAGTATTTT.

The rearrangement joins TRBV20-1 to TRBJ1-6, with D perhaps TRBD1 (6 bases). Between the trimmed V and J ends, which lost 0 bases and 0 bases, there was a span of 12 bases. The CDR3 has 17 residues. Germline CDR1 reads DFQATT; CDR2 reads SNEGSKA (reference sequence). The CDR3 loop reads CSARDLTGSSYNSPLHF. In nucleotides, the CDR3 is TGCAGTGCTAGAGATCTCACAGGGAGCTCCTATAATTCACCCCTCCACTTT.

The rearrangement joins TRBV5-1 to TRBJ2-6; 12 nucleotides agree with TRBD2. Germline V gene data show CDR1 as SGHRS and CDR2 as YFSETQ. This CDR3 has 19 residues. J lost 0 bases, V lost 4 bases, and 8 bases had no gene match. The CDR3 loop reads CASSPGLAGSLSGANVLTF. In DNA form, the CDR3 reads TGCGCCAGCAGCCCCGGACTAGCGGGAAGCCTCTCTGGGGCCAACGTCCTGACTTTC. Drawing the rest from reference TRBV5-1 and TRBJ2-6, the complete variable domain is KAGVTQTPRYLIKTRGQQVTLSCSPISGHRSVSWYQQTPGQGLQFLFEYFSETQRNKGNFPGRFSGRQFSNSRSEMNVSTLELGDSALYLCASSPGLAGSLSGANVLTFGAGSRLTVL.

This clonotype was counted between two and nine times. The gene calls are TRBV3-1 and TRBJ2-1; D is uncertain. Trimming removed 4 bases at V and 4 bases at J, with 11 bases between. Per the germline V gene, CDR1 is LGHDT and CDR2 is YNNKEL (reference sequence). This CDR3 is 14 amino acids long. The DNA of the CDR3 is TGTGCCAGCAGCCCTTCTGGCCTATACAATGAGCAGTTCTTC. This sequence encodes CASSPSGLYNEQFF.

DNA for the CDR3: TGCAGCGTTGAACGAGGAGAAAAACTGTTTTTT. Its translation is CSVERGEKLFF. The V gene is TRBV29-1, the J gene TRBJ1-4; D is unclear. The length of the CDR3 is 11 residues. Germline CDR1 reads SQVTM; CDR2 reads ANQGSEA. V dropped 2 bases and J dropped 8 bases, with 6 bases sitting between them.

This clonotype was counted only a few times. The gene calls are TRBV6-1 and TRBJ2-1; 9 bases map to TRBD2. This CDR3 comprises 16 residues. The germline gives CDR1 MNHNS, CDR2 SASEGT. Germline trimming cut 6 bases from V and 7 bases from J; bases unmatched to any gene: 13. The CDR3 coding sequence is TGTGCCAGCAGCCCGCGGGGGGGCGGGAGATTGAATGAGCAGTTCTTC. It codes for CASSPRGGGRLNEQFF.

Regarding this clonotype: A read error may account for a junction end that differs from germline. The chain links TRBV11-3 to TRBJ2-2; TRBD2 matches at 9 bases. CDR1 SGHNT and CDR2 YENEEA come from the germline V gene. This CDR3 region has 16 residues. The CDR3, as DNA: TGTGCCAGCAGCTCCCGACTAGCGGATAACACCGGGGAACTGTTTTTT. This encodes CASSSRLADNTGELFF.

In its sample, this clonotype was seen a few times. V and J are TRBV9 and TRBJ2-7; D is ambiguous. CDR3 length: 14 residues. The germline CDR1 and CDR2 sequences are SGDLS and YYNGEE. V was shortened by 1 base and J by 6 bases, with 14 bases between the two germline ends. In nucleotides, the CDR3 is TGTGCCAGCAGCGTAACAGAGGTAGTTTCCGAGCAGTACTTC. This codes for CASSVTEVVSEQYF.

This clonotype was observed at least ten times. The CDR3, as DNA: TGTGCCAGCACTCCTAGGGCGTACACCGGGGAGCTGTTTTTT. This encodes CASTPRAYTGELFF. The chain joins TRBV6-1 to TRBJ2-2; D call uncertain. Germline lookup yields CDR1 MNHNS and CDR2 SASEGT. Trimming took off 7 bases at V and 3 bases at J, with 12 bases between the two ends. The CDR3 sequence is 14 residues long.

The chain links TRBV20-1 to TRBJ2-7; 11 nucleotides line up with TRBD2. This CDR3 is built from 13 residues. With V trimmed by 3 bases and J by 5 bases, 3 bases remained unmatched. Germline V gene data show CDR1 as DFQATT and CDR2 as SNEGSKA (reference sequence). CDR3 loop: CSARPGLADEQYF. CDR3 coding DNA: TGCAGTGCTAGGCCGGGACTAGCGGACGAGCAGTACTTC.

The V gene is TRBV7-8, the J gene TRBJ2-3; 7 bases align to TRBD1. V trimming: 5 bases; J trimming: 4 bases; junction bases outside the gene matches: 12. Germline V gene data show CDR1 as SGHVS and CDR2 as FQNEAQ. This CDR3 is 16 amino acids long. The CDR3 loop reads CASSAGRDSIADTQYF. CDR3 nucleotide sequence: TGTGCCAGCAGCGCCGGCCGGGACAGTATCGCAGATACGCAGTATTTT.